One and the same sample provided the 2 T cell receptor beta chains below, sequenced in a study of blood T cell repertoires in COVID-19 (dated by TCRdb to 2020 to 2022). The receptor library was made with the immunoSEQ multiplex PCR assay. TCRdb retrieved this table from immuneACCESS and kept in-frame rearrangements only. Not all clones are present; in checked studies, unresolved V genes account for under half, and no reason is known for the remainder. This sample lists approximately 300,000 clones; more than 75% were detected once. The ten largest clones add up to around 1.5% of the sample. The sample was peripheral blood. These receptors all come from a woman aged 45-60 years with acute or convalescent COVID-19.

The chain has TRBV6-5 and TRBJ2-5; 8 nucleotides line up with TRBD1. Losses at the gene ends were 6 bases for V and 4 bases for J; bases not matched to a gene: 7. Germline values: CDR1 MNHEY, CDR2 SVGAGI. The CDR3 consists of 14 residues. In nucleotides, the CDR3 is TGTGCCAGCAGCCGAATTCAGGGGGCAGAGACCCAGTACTTC. As protein: CASSRIQGAETQYF.

This sequence joins TRBV5-1 and TRBJ1-5; 7 positions agree with TRBD1. The germline gives CDR1 SGHRS, CDR2 YFSETQ. V dropped 0 bases and J dropped 2; count of bases not matched to a gene: 2. The CDR3 runs 15 residues. The CDR3 DNA follows: TGCGCCAGCAGCTTGGCCACAGGGGGCAATCAGCCCCAGCATTTT. It translates to CASSLATGGNQPQHF.